One and the same sample provided the 21 T cell receptor beta chains below, sequenced in a study of kidney transplant recipient with SARS-CoV-2 infection (dated by TCRdb to about 2021). Reads for this sample came from an Illumina MiSeq. TCRdb trimmed public reads at Q25 via fastp, called clones via MiXCR and kept in-frame beta chains. For every CDR3 protein sequence, its rows merge into one entry that carries the most common genes and DNA. The sample table lists 250,000 or so distinct CDR3 sequences, 29% of them with a count of one. Together, the top ten hold nearly 7.5% of the sample. The time point label, read with the paper, signifies: pre-pandemic baseline sample and day 111 after first positive SARS-CoV-2 test. The sequences come from a blood sample, collected at baseline and on day 111 from a kidney transplant recipient. The receptors here all came from a young adult male patient who had COVID-19 and was a kidney transplant recipient. Following transplantation, part of the T cell population may be supplied by the graft donor rather than the patient.

Of note for this clonotype: A much larger clone differs by one base, so this may be a read error. The chain links TRBV6-5 to TRBJ2-4; D is possibly TRBD2 (6 bases). V lost 4 bases to trimming and J lost 13 bases, with 23 bases between them. This CDR3 has 15 residues. CDR1 and CDR2 from the germline V gene are MNHEY and SVGAGI. CDR3 residues: CASSSDYPNSYGQYF. DNA for the CDR3: TGTGCCAGCAGTTCGGACTACCCCAACTCCTACGGGCAGTACTTC.

As concerns this clonotype: This may come from a read error, since a much larger clone is one base off. The chain recombines TRBV29-1 with TRBJ2-7; D gene ambiguous. The CDR3 loop spans 14 amino acids. Trimming left V 5 bases short and J 6 bases short, with 20 bases between. Looked up from germline, CDR1 is SQVTM and CDR2 is ANQGSEA. In DNA, the CDR3 is TGCAGCGTTTTAGGCGGCATGGCAGGCTGCGAGCAGTACTTC. Its translation is CSVLGGMAGCEQYF.

Many counts were recorded for this clonotype. The chain is built from TRBV6-5 and TRBJ1-2, with D hard to call. Per germline, CDR1 MNHEY and CDR2 SVGAGI. CDR3 length: 17 residues. The ends were cut back, 4 bases at V and 4 bases at J, with 22 bases in the middle. CDR3 coding DNA: TGTGCCAGCAGTTTATCCTACTCTATGCGAAAGACCTATGGCTACACCTTC. Translating it yields CASSLSYSMRKTYGYTF.

As concerns this clonotype: A read error may explain this, as a much larger clone is one base away. The CDR3 does not end in the conserved phenylalanine or tryptophan, so this is likely a read error. The rearrangement links TRBV5-1 to TRBJ1-1; weak D call: TRBD1 (5 bases). Trimming stripped 0 bases from V and 6 bases from J, with 15 bases between. The CDR3 extends over 15 amino acids. From germline, CDR1 is SGHRS and CDR2 YFSETQ. The CDR3 reads CASSLEGSGWAEAFL. The CDR3 DNA reads TGCGCCAGCAGCTTGGAGGGGTCGGGGTGGGCTGAAGCTTTCCTT.

Comments on this clonotype: A much larger clone lies one base from this, so it may be a read error. The chain has TRBV6-5 and TRBJ1-4, with a possible D match to TRBD1 (5 bases). CDR3 length: 16 amino acids. V dropped 4 bases and J dropped 6 bases, with 18 bases sitting between them. Germline loops: CDR1 MNHEY, CDR2 SVGAGI. CDR3 bases: TGTGCCAGCAGTTCGGATACACGGGGGATTCATGAAAAACTGTTTTTT. Residues: CASSSDTRGIHEKLFF.

As to this clonotype: A much bigger clone sits one base away, suggesting this may be a read error. The rearrangement uses TRBV20-1 and TRBJ2-3; D may be TRBD1 (5 bases). The better agreement between TRBJ2-7 and the DNA end casts doubt on the J call. The CDR3 has 15 amino acids. The germline CDR1 and CDR2 sequences are DFQATT and SNEGSKA (reference sequence). CDR3 sequence (DNA): TGCAGTGCTAGAGGGGCCCCAGGGAAGGGCTACGGGCAGTACTTC. It yields the protein CSARGAPGKGYGQYF.

This chain uses TRBV18 with TRBJ1-2; TRBD1 matches 10 bases. J lost 13 bases, V lost 4 bases, and 18 bases had no gene match. The germline V gene has CDR1 KGHSH and CDR2 LQKENI. CDR3 length: 16 amino acids. CDR3 in amino acids: CASSRVPGQGRYGRTF. The CDR3 DNA is TGTGCCAGCTCACGAGTCCCGGGACAGGGGAGGTATGGCCGCACCTTC.

Ten or more counts support this clonotype. The chain carries TRBV27 and TRBJ1-1; no clear D gene. Trimming pared 7 bases from V and 7 bases from J, leaving 19 bases between. This CDR3 has 14 residues. Germline-derived CDR1 and CDR2 are MNHEY and SMNVEV (reference sequence). The CDR3 protein is CASTDVTSRGEAFF. In DNA, the CDR3 is TGTGCCAGCACAGACGTCACCTCCCGGGGTGAAGCTTTCTTT.

Concerning this clonotype: Since no conserved phenylalanine or tryptophan closes the CDR3, a read error is the likely cause. The limits of the CDR3 on the DNA are not certain, so only TCRdb's listed CDR3 is given. The gene calls are TRBV27 and TRBJ1-1; the D call in the table, TRBD1, was not verified against the DNA. Germline assignment: CDR1 MNHEY and CDR2 SMNVEV (reference sequence). The CDR3 spans 12 amino acids, including both terminal residues. The CDR3: CTSSLWTGLGFL.

The sample holds a few counts of this clonotype. This clone may be a read error of a much larger clone one base away. The genes are TRBV6-5 and TRBJ2-2, with D possibly being TRBD1 (6 bases). Germline lookup yields CDR1 MNHEY and CDR2 SVGAGI. This CDR3 contains 16 residues. The V end lost 2 bases, the J end lost 5 bases, and 15 bases lay between the germline ends. This CDR3 is CASSYGAGAYTGELFF. In DNA form, the CDR3 reads TGTGCCAGCAGTTACGGGGCAGGGGCTTATACCGGGGAGCTGTTTTTT.

As concerns this clonotype: This clone may be a read error of a much larger clone one base away. The chain couples TRBV19 to TRBJ1-2; D not certain. Germline CDR1 LNHDA, CDR2 SQIVND (reference sequence). This CDR3 comprises 13 residues. The CDR3 nucleotides are TGTGTCAGTAGTAAGGAGGGAAGAGTTGGCTACACCTTC. Protein sequence: CVSSKEGRVGYTF.

The rearrangement uses TRBV3-1 and TRBJ2-5; 12 nucleotides agree with TRBD2. With V trimmed by 4 bases and J by 4 bases, 7 bases remained unmatched. Germline V lookup: CDR1 LGHDT, CDR2 YNNKEL (reference sequence). The CDR3 is made up of 16 amino acids. CDR3 amino acids: CASSPLTSGRRETQYF. The CDR3 coding sequence is TGTGCCAGCAGCCCTCTGACTAGCGGGAGACGAGAGACCCAGTACTTC.

This clonotype was counted many times. V usage is TRBV6-5 and J usage is TRBJ2-7, with a weak D call TRBD2 (6 bases). There are 14 residues in the CDR3. Between the trimmed V and J ends, which lost 6 bases and 2 bases, there was a span of 14 bases. In germline, CDR1 is MNHEY, CDR2 SVGAGI. This chain's CDR3 is CASRELGGPYEQYF. The CDR3 coding sequence is TGTGCCAGCAGGGAACTCGGGGGTCCCTACGAGCAGTACTTC.

This clonotype was seen ten or more times. This chain links TRBV12-3 or TRBV12-4 with TRBJ1-4; D not resolved. The CDR3 runs 16 residues. V was clipped by 2 bases and J by 6 bases, with 16 bases between them. In DNA form, the CDR3 reads TGTGCCAGCAGTTTATCCCGGTCACCCGGGGATGAAAAACTGTTTTTT. Its translation: CASSLSRSPGDEKLFF.

Of note for this clonotype: This may arise from a read error, as a much more abundant clone is one base away. The rearrangement joins TRBV6-5 to TRBJ2-2; no firm D call. This CDR3 contains 13 residues. Trimming removed 5 bases from V and 4 bases from J, with 8 bases in between. CDR1 is MNHEY, CDR2 SVGAGI, per germline. CDR3 sequence (DNA): TGTGCCAGCAGTCGTCAGCGCACCGGGGAGCTGTTTTTT. Amino acids: CASSRQRTGELFF.

The table lists this clonotype with many counts. V and J are TRBV7-9 and TRBJ2-3; D may be TRBD1 (6 bases). The CDR3 has 15 amino acids. Looked up from germline, CDR1 is SEHNR and CDR2 is FQNEAQ (reference sequence). Trimming took off 2 bases at V and 1 base at J, with 10 bases between the two ends. The CDR3 DNA sequence: TGTGCCAGCAGCTTAATGACAGGTGGCACAGATACGCAGTATTTT. Amino acids: CASSLMTGGTDTQYF.

V gene TRBV4-1 combines with J gene TRBJ2-1; D is uncertain. Trimming removed 0 bases at V and 9 bases at J, with 12 bases between. CDR3 length: 14 residues. The V gene's germline CDR1 is MGHRA and CDR2 YSYEKL. In nucleotides, the CDR3 is TGCGCCAGCAGCCAAGAGGGCAGATCCGGTGAGCAGTTCTTC. It is translated as CASSQEGRSGEQFF.

Comments on this clonotype: A much larger clonotype is one base distant, so this may be a read error. V gene TRBV2 combines with J gene TRBJ2-7; D is ambiguous. The germline CDR1 and CDR2 sequences are SNHLY and FYNNEI. There are 12 residues in the CDR3. CDR3 protein: CASSQSPYEQHF. The CDR3 coding sequence is TGTGCCAGCAGTCAATCCCCCTACGAGCAGCACTTC.

This rearrangement joins TRBV2 to TRBJ2-3; 12 bases line up with TRBD2. The V gene's germline CDR1 is SNHLY and CDR2 FYNNEI. The CDR3 runs 15 residues. V lost 9 bases, J lost 2 bases, and 6 bases stayed unmatched. In nucleotides, the CDR3 is TGTGCCAGTCGGACTAGCGGGACGTTCACAGATACGCAGTATTTT. Its translation is CASRTSGTFTDTQYF.

Of note for this clonotype: With a much larger clone just one base away, this may be a read error. The CDR3 sequence: CASSKSLPISLSETQYF. CDR3 nucleotide sequence: TGTGCCAGCAGCAAAAGCCTTCCCATTTCTCTCTCTGAGACCCAGTACTTC. This rearrangement joins TRBV3-1 to TRBJ2-5, with no clear D. Trimming removed 5 bases from V and 5 bases from J, with 24 bases in between. This CDR3 is built from 17 residues. The germline V gene has CDR1 LGHDT and CDR2 YNNKEL (reference sequence).

Note on this clonotype: A much larger clonotype is one base distant, so this may be a read error. The V call is TRBV11-2, the J call TRBJ1-1, with unresolved D. Germline V gene data show CDR1 as SGHAT and CDR2 as FQNNGV. The CDR3 has 13 amino acids. In DNA, the CDR3 is TGTGCCGGCAGCACGGACCGGAACACTGAAGCTTTCTTT. This sequence encodes CAGSTDRNTEAFF.